This TCR beta chain was documented in a study of vaccination effects on CD4 cells after COVID-19. Looking at the study overall: Participants got two doses of BNT162b2 or mRNA-1273 vaccine.

Turning to this clone: The antigen remains undetermined.

Data came from immunoSEQ multiplex PCR; TCRdb stores just in-frame clones and leaves some out. In the table there are under 50,000 clones, 70% to 80% of which are singletons. When more than 9 days of culture had elapsed, CD4+ T cells were isolated. Researchers swapped half the medium for IL-2 medium on both days 3 and 7. The source of this sequence is a human donor who had a prior SARS-CoV-2 infection. The source material was CD4+ T cells from PBMCs cultured without peptide, sampled before COVID-19 vaccination.

The CDR3 coding sequence is TGTGCCACCAGCAGAGATCGTTACTTAGCCTACGAGCAGTACTTC. Translating gives CATSRDRYLAYEQYF. The chain is built from TRBV15 and TRBJ2-7; D remains ambiguous. This CDR3 contains 15 residues. Trimming removed 0 bases at V and 2 bases at J, with 11 bases between. CDR1 is LNHNV, CDR2 YYDKDF, per germline (reference sequence).